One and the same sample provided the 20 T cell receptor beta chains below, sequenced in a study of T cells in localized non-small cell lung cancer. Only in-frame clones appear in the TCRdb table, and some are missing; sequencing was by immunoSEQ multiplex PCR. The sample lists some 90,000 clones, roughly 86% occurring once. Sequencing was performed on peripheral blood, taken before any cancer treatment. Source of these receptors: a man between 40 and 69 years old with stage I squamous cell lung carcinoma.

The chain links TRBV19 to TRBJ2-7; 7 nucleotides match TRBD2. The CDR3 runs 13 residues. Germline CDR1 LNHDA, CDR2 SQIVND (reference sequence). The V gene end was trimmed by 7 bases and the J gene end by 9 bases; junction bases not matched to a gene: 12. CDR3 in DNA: TGTGCCAGTACCGATCACTTCCGGGGGGTGCAGTACTTC. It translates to CASTDHFRGVQYF.

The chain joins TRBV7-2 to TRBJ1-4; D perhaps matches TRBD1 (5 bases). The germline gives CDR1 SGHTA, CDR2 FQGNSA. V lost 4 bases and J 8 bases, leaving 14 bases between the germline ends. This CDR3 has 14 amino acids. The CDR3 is CASSSWQGREKLFF. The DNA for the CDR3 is TGTGCCAGCAGCTCATGGCAGGGAAGGGAAAAACTGTTTTTT.

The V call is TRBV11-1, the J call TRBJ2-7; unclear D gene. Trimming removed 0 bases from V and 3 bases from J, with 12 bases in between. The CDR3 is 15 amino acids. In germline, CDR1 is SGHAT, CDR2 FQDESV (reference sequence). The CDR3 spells CASSLASGLGYEQYF. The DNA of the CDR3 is TGTGCCAGCAGCTTAGCGTCGGGCTTGGGCTACGAGCAGTACTTC.

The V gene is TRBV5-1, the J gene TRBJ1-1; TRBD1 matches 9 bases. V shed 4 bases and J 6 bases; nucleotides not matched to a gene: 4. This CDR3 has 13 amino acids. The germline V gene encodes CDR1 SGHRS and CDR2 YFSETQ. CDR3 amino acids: CASSRDRVAEAFF. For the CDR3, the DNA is TGCGCCAGCAGCAGGGACAGGGTCGCTGAAGCTTTCTTT. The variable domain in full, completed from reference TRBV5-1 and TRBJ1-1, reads KAGVTQTPRYLIKTRGQQVTLSCSPISGHRSVSWYQQTPGQGLQFLFEYFSETQRNKGNFPGRFSGRQFSNSRSEMNVSTLELGDSALYLCASSRDRVAEAFFGQGTRLTVV.

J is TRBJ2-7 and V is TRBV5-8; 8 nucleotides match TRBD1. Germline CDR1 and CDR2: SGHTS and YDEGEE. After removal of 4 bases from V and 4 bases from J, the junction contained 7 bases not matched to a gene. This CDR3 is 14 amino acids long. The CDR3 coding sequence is TGTGCCAGCAGCCGCGGACAGGGAGTGTACGAGCAGTACTTC. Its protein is CASSRGQGVYEQYF. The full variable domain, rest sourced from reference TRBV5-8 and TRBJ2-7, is EAGVTQSPTHLIKTRGQQATLRCSPISGHTSVYWYQQALGLGLQFLLWYDEGEERNRGNFPPRFSGRQFPNYSSELNVNALELEDSALYLCASSRGQGVYEQYFGPGTRLTVT.

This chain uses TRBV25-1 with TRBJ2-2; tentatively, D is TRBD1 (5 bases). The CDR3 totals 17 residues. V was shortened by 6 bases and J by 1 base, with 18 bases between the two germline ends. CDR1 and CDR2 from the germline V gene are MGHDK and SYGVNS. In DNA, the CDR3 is TGTGCCAGCAGCCTCGAAGTGGCAGGGCTGAACACCGGGGAGCTGTTTTTT. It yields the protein CASSLEVAGLNTGELFF.

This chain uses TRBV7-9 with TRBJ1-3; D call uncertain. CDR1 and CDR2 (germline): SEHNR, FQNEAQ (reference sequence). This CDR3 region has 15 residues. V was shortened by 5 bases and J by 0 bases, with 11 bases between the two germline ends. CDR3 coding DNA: TGTGCCAGCAGCCGGGCCCAGAGCTCTGGAAACACCATATATTTT. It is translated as CASSRAQSSGNTIYF.

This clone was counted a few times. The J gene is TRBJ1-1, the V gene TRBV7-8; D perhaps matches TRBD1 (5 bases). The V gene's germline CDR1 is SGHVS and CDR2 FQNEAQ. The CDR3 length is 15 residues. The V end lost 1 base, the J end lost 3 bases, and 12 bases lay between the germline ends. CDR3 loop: CASSLGGSGDTEAFF. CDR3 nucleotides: TGTGCCAGCAGCTTAGGGGGGTCAGGCGACACTGAAGCTTTCTTT. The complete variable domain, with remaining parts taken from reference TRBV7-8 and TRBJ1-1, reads GAGVSQSPRYKVAKRGQDVALRCDPISGHVSLFWYQQALGQGPEFLTYFQNEAQLDKSGLPSDRFFAERPEGSVSTLKIQRTQQEDSAVYLCASSLGGSGDTEAFFGQGTRLTVV.

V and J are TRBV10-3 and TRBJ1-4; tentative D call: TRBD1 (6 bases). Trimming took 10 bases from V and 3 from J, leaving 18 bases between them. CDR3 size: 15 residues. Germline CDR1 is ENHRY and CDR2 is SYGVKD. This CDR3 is CASRLEGGPNEKLFF. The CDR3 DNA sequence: TGTGCCAGCAGACTAGAGGGGGGTCCTAATGAAAAACTGTTTTTT.

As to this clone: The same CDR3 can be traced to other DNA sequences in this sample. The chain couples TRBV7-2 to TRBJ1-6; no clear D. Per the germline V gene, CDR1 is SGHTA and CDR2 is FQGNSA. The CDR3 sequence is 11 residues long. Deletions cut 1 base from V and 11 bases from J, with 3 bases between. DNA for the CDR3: TGTGCCAGCAGCTTAGACACACCCCTCCACTTT. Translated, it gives CASSLDTPLHF.

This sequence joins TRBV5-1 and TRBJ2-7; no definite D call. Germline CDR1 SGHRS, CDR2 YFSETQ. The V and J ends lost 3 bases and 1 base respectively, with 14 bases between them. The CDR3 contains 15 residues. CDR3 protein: CASSSSLTRSYEQYF. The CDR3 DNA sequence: TGCGCCAGCAGCTCCTCCTTAACACGTTCCTACGAGCAGTACTTC.

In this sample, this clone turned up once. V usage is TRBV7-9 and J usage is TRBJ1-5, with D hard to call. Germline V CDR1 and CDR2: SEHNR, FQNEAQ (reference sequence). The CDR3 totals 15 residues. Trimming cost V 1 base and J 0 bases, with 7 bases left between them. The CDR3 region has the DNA TGTGCCAGCAGCTTAGGCAGTAATAGCAATCAGCCCCAGCATTTT. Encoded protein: CASSLGSNSNQPQHF.

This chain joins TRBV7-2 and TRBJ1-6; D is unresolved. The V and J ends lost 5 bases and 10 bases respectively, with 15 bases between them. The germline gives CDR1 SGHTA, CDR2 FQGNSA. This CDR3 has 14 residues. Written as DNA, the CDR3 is TGTGCCAGCAGCAGCCGGGCGATGATCTCACCCCTCCACTTT. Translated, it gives CASSSRAMISPLHF.

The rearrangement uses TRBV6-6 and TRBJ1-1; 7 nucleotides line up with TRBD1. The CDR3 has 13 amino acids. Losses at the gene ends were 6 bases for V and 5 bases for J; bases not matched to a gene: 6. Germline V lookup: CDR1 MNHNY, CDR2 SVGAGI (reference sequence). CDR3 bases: TGTGCCAGCAGAACAGGGGAACGTACTGAAGCTTTCTTT. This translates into CASRTGERTEAFF.

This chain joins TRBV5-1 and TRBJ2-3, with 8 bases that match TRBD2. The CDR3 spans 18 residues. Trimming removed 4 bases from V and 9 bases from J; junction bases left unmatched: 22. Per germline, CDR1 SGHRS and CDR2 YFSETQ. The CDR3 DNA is TGCGCCAGCAGCCACCGAGTAGAGGGAGCGGGGGCCGGGGGGACGCAGTATTTT. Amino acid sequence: CASSHRVEGAGAGGTQYF.

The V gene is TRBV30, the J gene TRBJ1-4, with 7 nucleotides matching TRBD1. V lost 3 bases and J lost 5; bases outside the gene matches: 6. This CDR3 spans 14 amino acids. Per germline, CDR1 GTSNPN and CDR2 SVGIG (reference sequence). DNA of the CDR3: TGTGCCTGGAGGGAGAAGGGGGCCAATGAAAAACTGTTTTTT. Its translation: CAWREKGANEKLFF.

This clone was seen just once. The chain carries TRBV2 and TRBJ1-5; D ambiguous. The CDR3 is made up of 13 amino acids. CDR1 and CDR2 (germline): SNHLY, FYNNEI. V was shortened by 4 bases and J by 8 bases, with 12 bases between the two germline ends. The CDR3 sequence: CASSASDREPQHF. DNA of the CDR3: TGTGCCAGCAGTGCATCCGACCGGGAGCCCCAGCATTTT. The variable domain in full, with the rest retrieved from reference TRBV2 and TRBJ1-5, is EPEVTQTPSHQVTQMGQEVILRCVPISNHLYFYWYRQILGQKVEFLVSFYNNEISEKSEIFDDQFSVERPDGSNFTLKIRSTKLEDSAMYFCASSASDREPQHFGDGTRLSIL.

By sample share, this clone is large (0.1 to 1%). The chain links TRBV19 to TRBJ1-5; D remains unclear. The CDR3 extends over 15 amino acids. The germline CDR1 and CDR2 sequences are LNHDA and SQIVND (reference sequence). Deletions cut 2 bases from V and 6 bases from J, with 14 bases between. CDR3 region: CASSISDLPVQPQHF. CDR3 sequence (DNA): TGTGCCAGTAGTATAAGTGACTTGCCGGTTCAGCCCCAGCATTTT. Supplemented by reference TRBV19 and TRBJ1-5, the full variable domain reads DGGITQSPKYLFRKEGQNVTLSCEQNLNHDAMYWYRQDPGQGLRLIYYSQIVNDFQKGDIAEGYSVSREKKESFPLTVTSAQKNPTAFYLCASSISDLPVQPQHFGDGTRLSIL.

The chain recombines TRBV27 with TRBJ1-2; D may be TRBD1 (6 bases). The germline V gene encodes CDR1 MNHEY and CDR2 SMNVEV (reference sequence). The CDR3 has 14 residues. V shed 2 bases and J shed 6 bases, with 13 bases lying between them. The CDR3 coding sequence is TGTGCCAGCAGTTTAAGCGTCCAGGGGCATGGCTACACCTTC. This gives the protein CASSLSVQGHGYTF.

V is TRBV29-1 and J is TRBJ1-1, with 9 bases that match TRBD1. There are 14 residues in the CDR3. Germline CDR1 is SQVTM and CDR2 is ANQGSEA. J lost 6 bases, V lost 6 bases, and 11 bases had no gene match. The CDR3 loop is CSVKTGTGKPEAFF. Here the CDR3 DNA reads TGCAGCGTGAAAACCGGGACAGGGAAGCCTGAAGCTTTCTTT. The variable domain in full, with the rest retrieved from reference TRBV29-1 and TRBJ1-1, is SAVISQKPSRDICQRGTSLTIQCQVDSQVTMMFWYRQQPGQSLTLIATANQGSEATYESGFVIDKFPISRPNLTFSTLTVSNMSPEDSSIYLCSVKTGTGKPEAFFGQGTRLTVV.